In its sample, the clone carrying this T cell receptor beta chain was seen many times. The antigen is not known. This record comes from a study of blood T cells in healthy people across ages. Roughly 9.8 milliliters of peripheral blood were drawn from each donor. Per sample, at least 6 micrograms of total RNA were extracted. Next came a second PCR, run for roughly 6 to 11 cycles, which used a sample-barcoded 5' primer along with a J-beta primer mix. A single record per CDR3 protein comes from TCRdb applying MiXCR to the 5' RACE reads. The table shows 600,000 or so distinct CDR3 sequences, with about 30% occurring only once. General study results and limits: Calculation of diversity from one million T cells yielded estimates considered to be underestimates.

The sample comprised blood. The sequence derives from a woman older than 75 in good health.

The CDR3 DNA reads as TGCGCCAGCAGCCCGTCGGGGACGGTCAATGAGCAGTTCTTC. Protein: CASSPSGTVNEQFF. The chain is built from TRBV5-1 and TRBJ2-1; D possibly matches TRBD1 or TRBD2 (5 bases each). The CDR3 loop spans 14 amino acids. V was clipped by 4 bases and J by 6 bases, with 14 bases between them. Germline-derived CDR1 and CDR2 are SGHRS and YFSETQ.